The 8 T cell receptor beta chains below were found in one sample sequenced in a study of shared clonotypes between healthy human individuals. The naive CD8 population came from CD45RO-negative cells selected for CCR7, without terminally differentiated effector memory CD45RA+ cells. Measured with immunoSEQ multiplex PCR; TCRdb has only the in-frame clones, and not every one. The sample carries around 1.9 million clones, 90% to 95% recorded once. Sequencing was performed on naive CD8+ T cells from PBMCs. Receptor source: a man between 18 and 29 years old in good health. Some clones in this sample may be carry-over from other donors' samples.

The rearrangement uses TRBV28 and TRBJ1-2; perhaps TRBD1 as D (5 bases). This CDR3 comprises 16 residues. Germline V lookup: CDR1 MDHEN, CDR2 SYDVKM. The ends were cut back, 6 bases at V and 6 bases at J, with 23 bases in the middle. DNA for the CDR3: TGTGCCAGCAGGACCTCTCCGGGACTTCAACCCGATGGCTACACCTTC. Its translation is CASRTSPGLQPDGYTF.

V is TRBV11-2 and J is TRBJ2-7, with unresolved D. There are 15 residues in the CDR3. The germline gives CDR1 SGHAT, CDR2 FQNNGV. Trimming removed 1 base at V and 4 bases at J, with 14 bases between. CDR3 DNA: TGTGCCAGCAGCTTAGGATCCAAAAGCCTATACGAGCAGTACTTC. This translates into CASSLGSKSLYEQYF.

For this clone: Other DNA sequences in the same sample also yield this CDR3. This sequence joins TRBV7-3 and TRBJ2-5; D ambiguous. The CDR3 consists of 13 residues. Germline V gives CDR1 SGHTA, CDR2 FQGTGA. The V gene lost 1 base and the J gene lost 5 bases, with 8 bases spanning the gap. CDR3 residues: CASSLSLSETQYF. For the CDR3, the DNA is TGTGCCAGCAGCTTAAGTCTCTCGGAGACCCAGTACTTC. Based on the CDR3 plus reference TRBV7-3 and TRBJ2-5, the full variable domain is GAGVSQTPSNKVTEKGKYVELRCDPISGHTALYWYRQSLGQGPEFLIYFQGTGAADDSGLPNDRFFAVRPEGSVSTLKIQRTERGDSAVYLCASSLSLSETQYFGPGTRLLVL.

The chain employs TRBV19 and TRBJ2-1; no clear D gene. Germline CDR1 and CDR2: LNHDA and SQIVND (reference sequence). V lost 6 bases to trimming and J lost 5 bases, with 17 bases between them. The CDR3 has 15 amino acids. Here the CDR3 reads CASSRPASGHNEQFF. CDR3 nucleotide sequence: TGTGCCAGTAGCCGACCCGCATCTGGGCACAATGAGCAGTTCTTC.

The chain carries TRBV5-1 and TRBJ2-1, with TRBD2 identical over 7 bases. J lost 1 base, V lost 2 bases, and 9 bases had no gene match. The CDR3 is 17 residues long. The germline gives CDR1 SGHRS, CDR2 YFSETQ. The CDR3 DNA reads TGCGCCAGCAGCTTTGGCCTTCGGGGGGAATCCTACAATGAGCAGTTCTTC. This translates into CASSFGLRGESYNEQFF. Full variable domain (outside the CDR3, taken from reference TRBV5-1 and TRBJ2-1): KAGVTQTPRYLIKTRGQQVTLSCSPISGHRSVSWYQQTPGQGLQFLFEYFSETQRNKGNFPGRFSGRQFSNSRSEMNVSTLELGDSALYLCASSFGLRGESYNEQFFGPGTRLTVL.

This clone was found a few times. This rearrangement joins TRBV7-9 to TRBJ1-2; D not certain. Germline V lookup: CDR1 SEHNR, CDR2 FQNEAQ (reference sequence). Trimming shortened V by 1 base and J by 6 bases, and 6 bases separated the two germline ends. The CDR3 spans 12 residues. CDR3 nucleotides: TGTGCCAGCAGCTTAGTGAGGGATGGCTACACCTTC. Its protein is CASSLVRDGYTF.

Here the CDR3 DNA reads TGTGCCAGCAGTGTGCTCTTGATCGGGACTAGCGGATACAATGAGCAGTTCTTC. Translating it yields CASSVLLIGTSGYNEQFF. J is TRBJ2-1 and V is TRBV2, with 11 bases fitting TRBD2. The CDR3 runs to 18 residues. With 4 bases clipped from V and 4 bases from J, the junction kept 12 bases outside the gene matches. Looked up from germline, CDR1 is SNHLY and CDR2 is FYNNEI.

The chain combines TRBV29-1 with TRBJ2-2; no reliable D call. The CDR3 covers 11 residues. The V end was cut by 7 bases, the J end by 8 bases, with 11 bases between. Per germline, CDR1 SQVTM and CDR2 ANQGSEA. The CDR3 DNA reads as TGCAGCGCCAGGATAGTGGGGGAGCTGTTTTTT. Translation: CSARIVGELFF.